This entry features one T cell receptor (beta chain) sequence. Its specificity is unknown. The data stem from a study of T cell responses to AZD1222 COVID-19 vaccine. Generated by immunoSEQ multiplex PCR, the TCRdb table keeps only in-frame clones and is missing some. The sample carries roughly 130,000 clones, 87% recorded once. J lost 6 bases, V lost 5 bases, and 9 bases had no gene match. This CDR3 comprises 14 residues. The germline CDR1 and CDR2 sequences are SGHNT and YYREEE (reference sequence). Findings and caveats of the study: Clonal diversity may have been underestimated, and the donors were mostly white British, with more females than males.

Sequencing used peripheral blood, obtained on day 0 of AZD1222 vaccination. The chain combines TRBV5-4 with TRBJ1-2; 8 bases fit TRBD1. This receptor was taken from an adult in good health. The CDR3 protein is CASRMDRVYDGYTF. The DNA of the CDR3 is TGTGCCAGCAGGATGGACAGGGTTTACGATGGCTACACCTTC.